These T cell receptor beta chains were read from a single sample in a study of blood T cell repertoires in COVID-19. Data came from immunoSEQ multiplex PCR; TCRdb stores just in-frame clones and leaves some out. The table includes fewer than 250,000 clones, approximately 86% detected once. The sequencing input was peripheral blood. The source is a woman aged 55-69 years who had recovered from COVID-19. The CDR3 runs from the conserved cysteine through the conserved F or W. D genes are given only for firm matches. The size entry is marked missing in some rows and otherwise reads once, few, many or a size class.

TRBJ2-3	TRBD2	.	TRBV27	TGTGCCAGCGGCCGTGTTGGCGGGGGAGGAGATACGCAGTATTTT	CASGRVGGGGDTQYF
TRBJ1-2	.	.	TRBV5-6	TGTGCCAGCAGCCGGGACTATGGCTACACCTTC	CASSRDYGYTF
TRBJ1-4	.	.	TRBV28	TGTGCCAGCAGTTTAGCAGGGGTAAATGAAAAACTGTTTTTT	CASSLAGVNEKLFF
TRBJ2-3	TRBD2	few	TRBV13	TGTGCCAGCAGCCTTGGGACTAGCGGGTCGCTTTTT	CASSLGTSGSLF
TRBJ1-1	TRBD1	.	TRBV5-8	TGTGCCAGCAGCTTGGCCAGGGGGCCAGGCACTGAAGCTTTCTTT	CASSLARGPGTEAFF
TRBJ2-3	TRBD2	.	TRBV4-1	TGCGCCAGCAGCCAACGTGGATTCGCGGGGGGGCGGACAGATACGCAGTATTTT	CASSQRGFAGGRTDTQYF
TRBJ2-1	.	.	TRBV28	TGTGCCAGCAGTTCCTTTACCGGGAGCTCCTACAATGAGCAGTTCTTC	CASSSFTGSSYNEQFF
TRBJ2-7	.	once	TRBV6-5	TGTGCCAGCAGCCGTAGGTCGGGTCAATACGAGCAGTACTTC	CASSRRSGQYEQYF
TRBJ2-3	.	.	TRBV9	TGTGCCAGCAGCCCCCAATTTGGCCAGGGGTCGGTGACAGATACGCAGTATTTT	CASSPQFGQGSVTDTQYF
TRBJ2-7	.	.	TRBV4-3	TGCGCCAGCAGCCAAGAGGGCAGCTCCTACGAGCAGTACTTC	CASSQEGSSYEQYF
TRBJ1-5	TRBD1	.	TRBV28	TGTGCCAGCAATGACAGGGCTGGGCCCCAGCATTTT	CASNDRAGPQHF
TRBJ2-2	TRBD2	.	TRBV7-6	TGTGCCAGCAGCTTAATGGCAGGACTAGCGGGGGGACGAACCGGGGAGCTGTTTTTT	CASSLMAGLAGGRTGELFF
TRBJ2-7	TRBD1	.	TRBV18	TGTGCCAGCTCACTTACACCGGGACAGGGGGCGCCGTACGAGCAGTACTTC	CASSLTPGQGAPYEQYF
TRBJ1-1	.	.	TRBV9	TGTGCCAGCAGCCCAGGACTGACTCTCACTGAAGCTTTCTTT	CASSPGLTLTEAFF
TRBJ1-1	.	few	TRBV9	TGTGCCAGCAGCGCGACTGGGGGCCACGCATTGGGGGACACTGAAGCTTTCTTT	CASSATGGHALGDTEAFF
TRBJ2-4	.	.	TRBV5-4	TGTGCCAGCAGCCCACCGGACGAGGGAAACATTCAGTACTTC	CASSPPDEGNIQYF
TRBJ2-7	.	.	TRBV5-1	TGCGCCAGCAGCTTGCCCCCTAGGCCCGAGCAGTACTTC	CASSLPPRPEQYF
TRBJ2-7	TRBD2	.	TRBV3-1/TRBV3-2	TGTGCCAGCAGCCAGGGACTAGCGGGTACGACCTACGAGCAGTACTTC	CASSQGLAGTTYEQYF
TRBJ2-3	TRBD1	.	TRBV5-5	TGTGCCAGCAGCTTGTGGGGACAGGGAGTAACAGATACGCAGTATTTT	CASSLWGQGVTDTQYF
TRBJ1-4	TRBD1	.	TRBV15	TGTGCCACCAGCATCTGGGACAGTAAAGAAAAACTGTTTTTT	CATSIWDSKEKLFF
TRBJ2-7	TRBD2	few	TRBV2	TGTGCCAGCACCGGGGGGGACTCCTACGAGCAGTACTTC	CASTGGDSYEQYF
TRBJ2-2	.	few	TRBV7-2	TGTGCCAGCAGCTTCCTCAAACTGACCGGGGAGCTGTTTTTT	CASSFLKLTGELFF
TRBJ2-7	.	once	TRBV5-1	TGCGCCAGCAGCTTGTACGGGTCCTACGAGCAGTACTTC	CASSLYGSYEQYF
TRBJ2-1	.	.	TRBV4-3	TGCGCCAGCAGCCAAGGAACTTACAATGAGCAGTTCTTC	CASSQGTYNEQFF
TRBJ2-5	.	.	TRBV4-1	TGCGCCAGCAGCCAAGGACAGGGAGGAGAGACCCAGTACTTC	CASSQGQGGETQYF
TRBJ2-7	.	.	TRBV5-6	TGTGCCAGCAGTAGACAGGCTTCGGTGTGGGAGCAGTACTTC	CASSRQASVWEQYF
TRBJ2-1	.	.	TRBV6-5	TGTGCCAGCAGTTACAGTGGGGGCCTCTCCTACAATGAGCAGTTCTTC	CASSYSGGLSYNEQFF